This T cell receptor beta chain was sequenced during a study of control samples from healthy donors and cancer patients. This clone has just a few counts. Trimming shortened V by 3 bases and J by 3 bases, and 12 bases separated the two germline ends. There are 14 residues in the CDR3. The germline V gene encodes CDR1 SGHTS and CDR2 YDEGEE. Method: immunoSEQ multiplex PCR; TCRdb's copy keeps in-frame clones and lacks some. Seen here are 95,000 to 110,000 clones, around 89% observed once, and the top ten hold 19%. The receptor was isolated from a man in his 60s with lung cancer. This chain uses TRBV5-8 with TRBJ1-1; D is possibly TRBD1 (5 bases). Sequences were obtained from PBMCs. CDR3 loop: CASSWRGFDTEAFF. The CDR3, as DNA: TGTGCCAGCAGCTGGAGGGGTTTCGACACTGAAGCTTTCTTT.